This T cell receptor (beta chain) was sequenced for a study of blood T cell repertoires in COVID-19. Study-level information: COVID-19 samples, acute and convalescent, were from the United States, Italy and Spain. PBMCs, B-cell-depleted T cells, or T cells were the source of the cDNA or gDNA that made up the material.

Original processing notes: Estimation of nucleated cell counts relied on the amplification of reference gene primers. Sequencing used immunoSEQ multiplex PCR; TCRdb keeps in-frame clones, though not all of them. V, J and clone size were drawn from that table, and D and trimming were deduced from the DNA. The table records about 140,000 clones, 65% to 85% of them present only once. This CDR3 has 15 amino acids. Germline CDR1 is LNHNV and CDR2 is YYDKDF (reference sequence). The ends lost 4 bases at V and 0 bases at J; junction bases unmatched: 2. This clone was observed a handful of times. This TCR derives from an older woman with acute or convalescent COVID-19. This chain joins TRBV15 and TRBJ1-4; 7 nucleotides line up with TRBD1. Sequenced: peripheral blood. CDR3 DNA: TGTGCCACCAGCAAGGGGACAGCAACTAATGAAAAACTGTTTTTT. This codes for CATSKGTATNEKLFF.